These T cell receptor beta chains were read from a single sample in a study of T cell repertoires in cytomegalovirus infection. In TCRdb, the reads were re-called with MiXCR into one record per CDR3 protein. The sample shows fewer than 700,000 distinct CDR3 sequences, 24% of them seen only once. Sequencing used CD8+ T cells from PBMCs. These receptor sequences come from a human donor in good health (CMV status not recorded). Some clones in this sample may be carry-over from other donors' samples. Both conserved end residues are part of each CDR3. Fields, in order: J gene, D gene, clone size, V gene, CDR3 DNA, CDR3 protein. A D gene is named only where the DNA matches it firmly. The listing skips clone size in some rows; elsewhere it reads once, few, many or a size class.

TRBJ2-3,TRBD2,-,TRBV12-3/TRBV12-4,TGTGCCAGCAACCTGATCGGGACTAGCGGCCCTACGCAGTATTTT,CASNLIGTSGPTQYF
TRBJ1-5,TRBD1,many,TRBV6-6,TGTGCCAGCAGTAATTCTCCCGGACAGGGGATCAATCAGCCCCAGCATTTT,CASSNSPGQGINQPQHF
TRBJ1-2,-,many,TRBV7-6,TGTGCCAGCAGCGGCACTAACTATGGCTACACCTTC,CASSGTNYGYTF
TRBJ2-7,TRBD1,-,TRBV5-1,TGCGCCAGCAGGTCTCACCGGGACAGGCCCTACGAGCAGTACTTC,CASRSHRDRPYEQYF
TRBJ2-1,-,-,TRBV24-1,TGTGCCACCGGTATCATCCATGAGCAGTTCTTC,CATGIIHEQFF
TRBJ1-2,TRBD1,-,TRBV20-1,TGCAGTGCTAACCCGGGACAGGGGAACTATGGCTACACCTTC,CSANPGQGNYGYTF
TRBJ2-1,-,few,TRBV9,TGTGCCAGCAGCGTATACGCGGCGAGCTCCTACAATGAGCAGTTCTTC,CASSVYAASSYNEQFF
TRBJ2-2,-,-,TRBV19,TGTGCCAGTAGTTCGACAGCCTATAACACCGGGGAGCTGTTTTTT,CASSSTAYNTGELFF
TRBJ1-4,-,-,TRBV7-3,TGTGCCAGCAGCCCGACTGTCGGGGTTGAACTGTTTTTT,CASSPTVGVELFF
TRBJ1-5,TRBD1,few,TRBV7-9,TGTGCCAGCAGCTGGGACAGGGATCAGCCCCAGCATTTT,CASSWDRDQPQHF
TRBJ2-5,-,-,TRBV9,TGTGCCAGCAGCGTAGATGACACCAACGGAGAGACCCAGTACTTC,CASSVDDTNGETQYF
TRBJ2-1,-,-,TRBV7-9,TGTGCCAGCAGCTTAGATCGGGGGCGCGGAAAGTTCTTC,CASSLDRGRGKFF
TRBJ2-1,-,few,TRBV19,TGTGCGGCGAGTTATAGCTCCTACAATGAGCAGTTCTTC,CAASYSSYNEQFF
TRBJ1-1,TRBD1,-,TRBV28,TGTGCCAGCAGTTCGGACAGGGTTGGTGAAGCTTTCTTT,CASSSDRVGEAFF
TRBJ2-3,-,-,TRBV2,TGTGCCAGCAGTGAAGCTGGATCACCCTACCCGTATTTT,CASSEAGSPYPYF
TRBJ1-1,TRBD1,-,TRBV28,TGTGCCAGCAGACCTACAGGGGTGCAAGCTTTCTTT,CASRPTGVQAFF
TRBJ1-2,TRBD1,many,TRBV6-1,TGTGCCAGCAGTGAATACAGGGGGCTTCGCTATGGCTACACCTTC,CASSEYRGLRYGYTF
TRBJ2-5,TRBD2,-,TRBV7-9,TGTGCCAGCAGCTCCTCCTCCCTCACTAGCGGAGGGTCGTGGCAGTACTTC,CASSSSSLTSGGSWQYF
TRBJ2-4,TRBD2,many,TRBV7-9,TGTGCCAGCAGCTCCCTGAACGGGGGGACTAAAAACATTCAGTACTTC,CASSSLNGGTKNIQYF
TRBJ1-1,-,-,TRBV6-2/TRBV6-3,TGTGCCAGCATCTATGGAGAGAACACTGAAGCTTTCTTT,CASIYGENTEAFF
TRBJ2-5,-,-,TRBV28,TGTGCCAGCAGTTCCCCGGGACTGTCCCCCTATGAGACCCAGTACTTC,CASSSPGLSPYETQYF
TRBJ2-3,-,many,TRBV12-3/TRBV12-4,TGTGCCAGCAGTTTTAGGTCGGATACGCAGTATTTT,CASSFRSDTQYF
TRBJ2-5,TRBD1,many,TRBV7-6,TGTGCCAGCAGCGGTACAGGGGGCATTCGGGAGACCCAGTACTTC,CASSGTGGIRETQYF
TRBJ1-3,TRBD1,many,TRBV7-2,TGTGCCAGCAGCTGGACAGGCGAGATGAACACCATATATTTT,CASSWTGEMNTIYF
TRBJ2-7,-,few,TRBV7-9,TGTGCCAGCAGCTTGGAAACTGGGGCCAGATCCTACGAGCAGTACTTC,CASSLETGARSYEQYF
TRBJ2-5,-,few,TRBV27,TGTGCCAGCAGCTTTGGGCGGCTCCAAGAGACCCAGTACTTC,CASSFGRLQETQYF
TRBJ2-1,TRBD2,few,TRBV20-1,TGCAGTGCCTCACTAGCGGCGGCATCCTACAATGAGCAGTTCTTC,CSASLAAASYNEQFF
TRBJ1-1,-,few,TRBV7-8,TGTGCCAGCAGCTCCCTTCCCTCTCAGAACACTGAAGCTTTCTTT,CASSSLPSQNTEAFF
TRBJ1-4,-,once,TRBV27,TGTGCCAGCAGTTTTGCAACTAATGAAAAACTGTTTTTT,CASSFATNEKLFF
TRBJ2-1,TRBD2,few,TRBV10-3,TGTGCCATCATGTTCAGCGGGGACCTCGGTTATAATGAGCAGTTCTTC,CAIMFSGDLGYNEQFF
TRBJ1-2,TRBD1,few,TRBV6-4,TGTGCCAGCAGTGACTCTGGACAGGGGAGAATCTATGGCTACACCTTC,CASSDSGQGRIYGYTF
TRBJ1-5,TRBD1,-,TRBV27,TGTGCCAGTTCCGGGACAGAGAATCAGCCCCAGCATTTT,CASSGTENQPQHF
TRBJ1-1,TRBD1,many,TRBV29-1,TGCAGCGTCCCGGGACAGGGGGCAGTCACTGAAGCTTTCTTT,CSVPGQGAVTEAFF
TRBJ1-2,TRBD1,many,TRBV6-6,TGTGCCAGCAGTTATTATTACCAAAGGACAGGGTCGGACTATGGCTACACCTTC,CASSYYYQRTGSDYGYTF
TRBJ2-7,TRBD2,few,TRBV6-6,TGTGCCAGCAGTCTAGCGGGGGGGCAACACGAGCAGTACTTC,CASSLAGGQHEQYF
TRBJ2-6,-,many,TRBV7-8,TGTGCCAGCAGCTCCCCGGGAGAGATGGCCGGGGCCAACGTCCTGACTTTC,CASSSPGEMAGANVLTF
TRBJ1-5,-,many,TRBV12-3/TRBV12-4,TGTGCCAGCAGTTTTAGTATATGGAGGGACAATCAGCCCCAGCATTTT,CASSFSIWRDNQPQHF
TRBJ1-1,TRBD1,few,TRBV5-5,TGTGCCAGCATTCTTCCAGGGGGGACTGAAGCTTTCTTT,CASILPGGTEAFF
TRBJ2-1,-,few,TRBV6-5,TGTGCCAGCAGTCCGGACCGGGGGAGCTCCTACAATGAGCAGTTCTTC,CASSPDRGSSYNEQFF